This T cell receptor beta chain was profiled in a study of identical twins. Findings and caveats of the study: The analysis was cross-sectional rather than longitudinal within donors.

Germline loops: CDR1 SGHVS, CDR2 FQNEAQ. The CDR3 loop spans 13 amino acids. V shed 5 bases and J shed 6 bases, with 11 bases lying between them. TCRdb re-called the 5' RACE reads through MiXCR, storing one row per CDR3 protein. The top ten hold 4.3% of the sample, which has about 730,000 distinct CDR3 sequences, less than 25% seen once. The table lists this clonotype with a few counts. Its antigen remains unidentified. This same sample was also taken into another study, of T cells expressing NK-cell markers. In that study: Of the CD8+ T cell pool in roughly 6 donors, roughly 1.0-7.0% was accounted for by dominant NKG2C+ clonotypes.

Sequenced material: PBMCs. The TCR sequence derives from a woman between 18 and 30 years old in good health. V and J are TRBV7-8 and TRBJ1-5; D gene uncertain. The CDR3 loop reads CASSTVSGQPQHF. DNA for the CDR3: TGTGCCAGCAGCACGGTCTCGGGTCAGCCCCAGCATTTT.